The clone carrying this TCR beta chain was found a few times. Its antigen is still unknown. Making the TCR beta libraries involved quantitative 5'-RACE with molecular barcodes. TCRdb reprocessed the 5' RACE reads with MiXCR, giving one entry per CDR3 protein. The table has 670,000 or so distinct CDR3 sequences, under 20% seen once; the top ten hold 15% to 20%. The source of the sample is a study of CD8 T cells in ankylosing spondylitis. General study points: In ankylosing spondylitis blood, a motif of about eight highly homologous TCR beta variants appeared characteristic. Significant enrichment of disease-linked clones was reported in matched ankylosing spondylitis synovial fluid. The disease-linked clones had a CD8+ phenotype and low blood frequencies. In the blood and synovial fluid of reactive arthritis, some motif variants had been previously reported.

The source is a male donor with ankylosing spondylitis. Sequenced sample: blood, either unsorted or a sorted T cell fraction (not recorded which).

The DNA for the CDR3 is TGTGCCAGCAGTTCGGGACAGGGCGCTGGCTACACCTTC. This encodes CASSSGQGAGYTF. The rearrangement joins TRBV12-3 or TRBV12-4 to TRBJ1-2, with 9 bases matching TRBD1. With 4 bases clipped from V and 7 bases from J, the junction kept 4 bases outside the gene matches. The CDR3 totals 13 residues.